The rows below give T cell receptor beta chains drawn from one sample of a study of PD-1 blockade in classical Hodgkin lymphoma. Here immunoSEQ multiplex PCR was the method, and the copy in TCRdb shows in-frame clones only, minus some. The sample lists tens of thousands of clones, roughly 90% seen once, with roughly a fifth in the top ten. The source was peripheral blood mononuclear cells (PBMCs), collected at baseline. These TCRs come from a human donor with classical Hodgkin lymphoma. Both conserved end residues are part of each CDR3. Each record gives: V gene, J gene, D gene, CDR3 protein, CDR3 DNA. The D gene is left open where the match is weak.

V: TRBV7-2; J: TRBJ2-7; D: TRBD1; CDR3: CASNKGAGGEQYF; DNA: TGTGCCAGCAATAAGGGGGCCGGCGGGGAGCAGTACTTC
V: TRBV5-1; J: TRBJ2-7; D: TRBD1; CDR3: CASSLGTGSTYEQYF; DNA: TGCGCCAGCAGCTTGGGGACAGGGTCTACCTACGAGCAGTACTTC
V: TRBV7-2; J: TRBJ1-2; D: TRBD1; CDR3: CASSPSGGQGFYGYTF; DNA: TGTGCCAGCAGCCCTAGCGGGGGACAGGGATTTTATGGCTACACCTTC
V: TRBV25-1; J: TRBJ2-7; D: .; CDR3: CASRKQASYEQYF; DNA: TGTGCCAGCAGAAAGCAAGCGAGCTACGAGCAGTACTTC
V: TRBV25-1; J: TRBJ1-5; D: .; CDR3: CASSPSGSNQPQHF; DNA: TGTGCCAGCAGTCCTTCAGGTAGCAATCAGCCCCAGCATTTT
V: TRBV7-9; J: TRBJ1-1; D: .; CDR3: CAGDGDGTEAFF; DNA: TGTGCCGGGGACGGCGACGGCACTGAAGCTTTCTTT
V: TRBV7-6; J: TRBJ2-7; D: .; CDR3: CASSLAGQSYEQYF; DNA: TGTGCCAGCAGCTTAGCTGGACAATCCTACGAGCAGTACTTC
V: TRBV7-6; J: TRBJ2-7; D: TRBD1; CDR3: CASSFGTGTYEQYF; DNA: TGTGCCAGCAGCTTTGGGACAGGTACCTACGAGCAGTACTTC
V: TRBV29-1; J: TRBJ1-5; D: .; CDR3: CSVEAGSGGNQPQHF; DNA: TGCAGCGTTGAAGCAGGTAGTGGGGGCAATCAGCCCCAGCATTTT
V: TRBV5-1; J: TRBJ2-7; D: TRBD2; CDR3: CASSLRAVAGTHEQYF; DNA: TGCGCCAGCAGCCTACGGGCGGTAGCGGGAACCCACGAGCAGTACTTC